These 26 T cell receptor beta chains were sequenced from one sample in a study of metastatic and nonmetastatic thyroid tumors. Thyroid surgery was preceded by no treatment in any patient. TCRdb reassembled clones from the PCR reads with MiXCR. The sample contains roughly 70,000 clones, about 17% of which appear only once. Sequenced sample: blood. The receptors derive from a female donor with papillary thyroid cancer or a benign thyroid nodule (not recorded which). Some clones in this sample may be carry-over from other donors' samples.

A few counts support this clone. This chain connects TRBV29-1 to TRBJ2-1, with D hard to call. Germline CDR1 and CDR2: SQVTM and ANQGSEA. The CDR3 has 11 residues. V lost 4 bases and J 7 bases, leaving 8 bases between the germline ends. The CDR3, as DNA: TGCAGCGTTGTAAGCCAAAATGAGCAGTTCTTC. It codes for CSVVSQNEQFF.

Only a few counts were recorded for this clone. The chain combines TRBV20-1 with TRBJ2-3; D is perhaps TRBD1 or TRBD2 (5 bases each). V was cut by 2 bases and J by 2 bases, with 8 bases left in between. The CDR3 consists of 13 residues. Germline V gives CDR1 DFQATT, CDR2 SNEGSKA (reference sequence). CDR3 region: CSARLGTTDTQYF. CDR3 in DNA: TGCAGTGCTAGACTAGGGACCACAGATACGCAGTATTTT.

This clone was detected ten times or more. This sequence joins TRBV20-1 and TRBJ1-1, with D possibly TRBD1 on 6 matching bases. The CDR3 spans 15 residues. Trimming pared 3 bases from V and 0 bases from J, leaving 14 bases between. Germline V gene sequence: CDR1 DFQATT, CDR2 SNEGSKA (reference sequence). CDR3 amino acids: CSASSQGTLNTEAFF. As DNA, the CDR3 is TGCAGTGCTAGTTCTCAGGGGACCCTGAACACTGAAGCTTTCTTT.

This chain uses TRBV7-2 with TRBJ2-1; 11 bases align to TRBD2. Germline CDR1 and CDR2: SGHTA and FQGNSA. The CDR3 loop spans 15 amino acids. V trimming: 2 bases; J trimming: 6 bases; junction bases outside the gene matches: 3. The CDR3 nucleotides are TGTGCCAGCAGCTTATCGGGACTAGCGGCCAATGAGCAGTTCTTC. This sequence encodes CASSLSGLAANEQFF.

This chain joins TRBV11-2 and TRBJ2-1; no reliable D call. This CDR3 spans 13 amino acids. CDR1 and CDR2 from the germline V gene are SGHAT and FQNNGV. The V end lost 5 bases, the J end lost 7 bases, and 12 bases lay between the germline ends. The CDR3 here is CASSEAWHNEQFF. DNA for the CDR3: TGTGCCAGCAGCGAAGCCTGGCATAATGAGCAGTTCTTC.

The chain is built from TRBV27 and TRBJ2-7, with a weak D call TRBD1 (6 bases). This CDR3 is 13 amino acids long. Germline CDR1 MNHEY, CDR2 SMNVEV (reference sequence). V gave up 8 bases and J gave up 4 bases, with 15 bases separating them. CDR3 bases: TGTGCCAGCGGCTTTCTAGGGGGTTACGAGCAGTACTTC. Translated: CASGFLGGYEQYF.

This clone was counted at least ten times. The chain recombines TRBV2 with TRBJ2-7, with 7 bases fitting TRBD1. Germline CDR1 reads SNHLY; CDR2 reads FYNNEI. The V segment lost 6 bases and the J segment 5 bases; nucleotides outside the gene matches: 7. The CDR3 sequence is 13 residues long. CDR3 nucleotide sequence: TGTGCCAGCAGCCGACAGGGAATGAACGAGCAGTACTTC. It encodes CASSRQGMNEQYF.

The chain joins TRBV30 to TRBJ1-1; perhaps TRBD1 as D (5 bases). V gave up 3 bases and J gave up 4 bases, with 15 bases separating them. Germline assignment: CDR1 GTSNPN and CDR2 SVGIG (reference sequence). This CDR3 spans 14 amino acids. CDR3 bases: TGTGCCTGGAGGTGGGGGACGGGAAGCACTGAAGCTTTCTTT. Protein product: CAWRWGTGSTEAFF.

This clone came up a few times. V gene TRBV6-4 combines with J gene TRBJ2-6, with D possibly matching TRBD2 (6 bases). There are 15 residues in the CDR3. CDR1 and CDR2 from the germline V gene are MRHNA and SNTAGT. V lost 2 bases, J lost 1 base, and 6 bases lay in between. The CDR3 spells CASSDGGSGANVLTF. Written as DNA, the CDR3 is TGTGCCAGCAGTGACGGGGGGTCTGGGGCCAACGTCCTGACTTTC.

This clone came up many times. The chain combines TRBV18 with TRBJ2-3, with D possibly TRBD2 on 6 matching bases. This CDR3 comprises 13 residues. V lost 7 bases and J 4 bases, leaving 12 bases between the germline ends. From germline, CDR1 is KGHSH and CDR2 LQKENI. This CDR3 reads CASYGRGADTQYF. DNA for the CDR3: TGTGCCAGCTACGGGCGGGGTGCAGATACGCAGTATTTT.

This clone was counted many times. The chain links TRBV6-1 to TRBJ1-1; 7 bases fit TRBD1. The CDR3 consists of 17 residues. Trimming removed 2 bases from V and 3 bases from J; junction bases left unmatched: 12. CDR1 and CDR2 from the germline V gene are MNHNS and SASEGT. CDR3 loop: CASSESWESGTDTEAFF. In DNA, the CDR3 is TGTGCCAGCAGTGAATCCTGGGAATCCGGGACAGACACTGAAGCTTTCTTT.

Concerning this clone: This may be a read error: a much more frequent sequence differs by one nucleotide. This sample also contains other DNA sequences that code for the same CDR3. V is TRBV9 and J is TRBJ2-1; TRBD2 might be the D (6 bases). From germline, CDR1 is SGDLS and CDR2 YYNGEE. V was cut by 0 bases and J by 10 bases, with 20 bases left in between. There are 16 residues in the CDR3. CDR3 sequence reads: CASSVDSEGGRREQFF. The CDR3 DNA reads TGTGCCAGCAGCGTAGATTCGGAGGGTGGAAGGCGCGAGCAGTTCTTC. Variable domain in full (rest from reference TRBV9 and TRBJ2-1): DSGVTQTPKHLITATGQRVTLRCSPRSGDLSVYWYQQSLDQGLQFLIQYYNGEERAKGNILERFSAQQFPDLHSELNLSSLELGDSALYFCASSVDSEGGRREQFFGPGTRLTVL.

This clone was counted many times. The gene calls are TRBV4-2 and TRBJ1-4, with D perhaps matching TRBD1 (6 bases). Germline assignment: CDR1 LGHNA and CDR2 YNFKEQ. The CDR3 spans 14 residues. The ends were cut back, 2 bases at V and 10 bases at J, with 14 bases in the middle. In DNA form, the CDR3 reads TGTGCCAGCAGCCAAATGGGGGGGCCGAGAAAACTGTTTTTT. Translated, it gives CASSQMGGPRKLFF.

In this sample, this clone turned up many times. V and J are TRBV10-3 and TRBJ2-1; tentatively, D is TRBD1 (5 bases). CDR3 size: 14 residues. V lost 0 bases and J 8 bases, leaving 11 bases between the germline ends. The V gene's germline CDR1 is ENHRY and CDR2 SYGVKD. The CDR3 DNA reads as TGTGCCATCAGTGAGTCGGCAGGGCGGTATGAGCAGTTCTTC. It specifies CAISESAGRYEQFF.

This clone was counted only a few times. As DNA, the CDR3 is TGTGCCAGCAGCTTAGACGTAGCCTACGAGCAGTACTTC. Translation gives CASSLDVAYEQYF. The chain links TRBV7-6 to TRBJ2-7, with unresolved D. Germline lookup yields CDR1 SGHVS and CDR2 FNYEAQ. Trimming removed 1 base from V and 2 bases from J, with 6 bases in between. The CDR3 has 13 residues.

Worth noting for this clone: A single base separates this from a much larger clone, so it may be a read error. This chain links TRBV5-6 with TRBJ1-5; TRBD1 might be the D (5 bases). Germline V gene data show CDR1 as SGHDT and CDR2 as YYEEEE. The CDR3 is 14 amino acids. The V gene lost 2 bases and the J gene lost 7 bases, with 13 bases spanning the gap. The CDR3 region is CASSFGWGSQPQHF. In DNA, the CDR3 is TGTGCCAGCAGCTTTGGTTGGGGGAGCCAGCCCCAGCATTTT.

This clone was recorded a few times. At one of its ends the junction is not consistent with the germline gene, which may arise from a read error. The chain joins TRBV19 to TRBJ1-2; tentative D call: TRBD1 (6 bases). This CDR3 has 15 residues. From germline, CDR1 is LNHDA and CDR2 SQIVND (reference sequence). CDR3 coding DNA: TGTGCCAGTAGTATAGATATATACTCGGGTGGGGGCTACATCTTC. This gives the protein CASSIDIYSGGGYIF.

The chain carries TRBV27 and TRBJ2-7; 9 nucleotides line up with TRBD2. The V and J ends lost 4 bases and 10 bases, in that order; junction bases with no gene match: 20. The CDR3 is 17 amino acids. Germline-derived CDR1 and CDR2 are MNHEY and SMNVEV (reference sequence). CDR3 sequence: CASSWYALGSGSYYQYF. In DNA form, the CDR3 reads TGTGCCAGCAGTTGGTATGCCTTGGGTAGCGGGAGCTACTATCAGTACTTC.

In its sample, this clone was seen many times. A much more abundant neighbour one base away suggests this may be a read error. V gene TRBV28 combines with J gene TRBJ2-7; no clear D. V gave up 6 bases and J gave up 2 bases, with 5 bases separating them. CDR3 length: 11 residues. CDR1 and CDR2 (germline): MDHEN, SYDVKM. As DNA, the CDR3 is TGTGCCAGCAGGTCCCCCTACGAGCAGTACTTC. Translated: CASRSPYEQYF.

This clone has more than one count but fewer than ten. CDR3 sequence: CASSYDSKLYGYTF. In DNA form, the CDR3 reads TGTGCCAGCAGTTACGATAGTAAACTTTATGGCTACACCTTC. The chain recombines TRBV6-2 or TRBV6-3 with TRBJ1-2; D remains ambiguous. CDR3 size: 14 residues. CDR1 and CDR2 (germline): MNHEY, SVGEGT. V was shortened by 2 bases and J by 5 bases, with 12 bases between the two germline ends.

This clone appeared many times. The J gene is TRBJ2-7, the V gene TRBV3-1; 7 nucleotides line up with TRBD1. In germline, CDR1 is LGHDT, CDR2 YNNKEL (reference sequence). The CDR3 runs to 14 residues. Trimming removed 6 bases from V and 0 bases from J; junction bases left unmatched: 5. In nucleotides, the CDR3 is TGTGCCAGCAGTCGGCAGGGGGACTCCTACGAGCAGTACTTC. Translated: CASSRQGDSYEQYF.

In this sample, this clone turned up many times. The chain carries TRBV6-5 and TRBJ2-5; 11 nucleotides match TRBD2. The germline CDR1 and CDR2 sequences are MNHEY and SVGAGI. The CDR3 runs to 16 residues. V was pared by 0 bases and J by 2 bases, with 2 bases of the junction left unmatched. The CDR3 spells CASSYSLAGGQETQYF. The CDR3 nucleotides are TGTGCCAGCAGTTACTCCTTAGCGGGAGGGCAAGAGACCCAGTACTTC.

This clone was recorded many times. The V and J genes are TRBV13 and TRBJ2-7; D gene unclear. The germline V and J ends were trimmed by 0 bases and 4 bases, with 7 bases remaining between them. The CDR3 spans 13 residues. In germline, CDR1 is PRHDT, CDR2 FYEKMQ (reference sequence). As DNA, the CDR3 is TGTGCCAGCAGCTTAGGATCCCTTTACGAGCAGTACTTC. Its translation: CASSLGSLYEQYF. Filled out from reference TRBV13 and TRBJ2-7, the complete variable domain reads AAGVIQSPRHLIKEKRETATLKCYPIPRHDTVYWYQQGPGQDPQFLISFYEKMQSDKGSIPDRFSAQQFSDYHSELNMSSLELGDSALYFCASSLGSLYEQYFGPGTRLTVT.

This rearrangement joins TRBV27 to TRBJ2-7; TRBD2 matches at 10 bases. Germline V lookup: CDR1 MNHEY, CDR2 SMNVEV (reference sequence). This CDR3 is 15 amino acids long. V shed 6 bases, J shed 3 bases, and the junction held 8 bases outside the gene matches. CDR3 amino acids: CASRRVAGGYYEQYF. CDR3 DNA sequence: TGTGCCAGCAGACGAGTAGCGGGGGGTTACTACGAGCAGTACTTC.

V gene TRBV30 combines with J gene TRBJ1-1; D gene ambiguous. The germline V gene has CDR1 GTSNPN and CDR2 SVGIG (reference sequence). V lost 2 bases and J lost 1, with 8 bases in between. This CDR3 is 13 amino acids long. CDR3 in DNA: TGTGCCTGGAGTTTTTCTAGGAACACTGAAGCTTTCTTT. Translated: CAWSFSRNTEAFF.

This clone has a count of ten or more. The chain has TRBV5-1 and TRBJ2-5, with D tentatively TRBD1 or TRBD2 (5 bases each). The CDR3 runs to 15 residues. Germline V gives CDR1 SGHRS, CDR2 YFSETQ. Trimming took off 0 bases at V and 3 bases at J, with 12 bases between the two ends. CDR3 amino acids: CASSLAGRVEETQYF. In nucleotides, the CDR3 is TGCGCCAGCAGCTTGGCGGGACGGGTTGAAGAGACCCAGTACTTC.